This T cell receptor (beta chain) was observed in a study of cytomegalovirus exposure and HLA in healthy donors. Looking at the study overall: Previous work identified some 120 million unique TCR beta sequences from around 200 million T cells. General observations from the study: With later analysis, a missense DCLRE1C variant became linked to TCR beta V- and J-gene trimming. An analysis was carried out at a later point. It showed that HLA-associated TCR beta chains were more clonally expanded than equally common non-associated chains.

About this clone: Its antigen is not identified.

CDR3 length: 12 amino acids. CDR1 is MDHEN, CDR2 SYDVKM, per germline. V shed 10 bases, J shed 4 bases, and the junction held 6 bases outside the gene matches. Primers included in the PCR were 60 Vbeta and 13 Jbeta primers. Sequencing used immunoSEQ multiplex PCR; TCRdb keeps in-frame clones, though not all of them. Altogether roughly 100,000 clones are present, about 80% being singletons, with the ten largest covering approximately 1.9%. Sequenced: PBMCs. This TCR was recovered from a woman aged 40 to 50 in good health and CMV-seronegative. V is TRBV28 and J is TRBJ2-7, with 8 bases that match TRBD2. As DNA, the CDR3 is TGTGCCACCCGGTCTAGCGGGTACGAGCAGTACTTC. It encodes CATRSSGYEQYF.